These 19 T cell receptor beta chains originate from one sample sequenced in a study of cytomegalovirus exposure and HLA in healthy donors. Libraries were prepared by immunoSEQ multiplex PCR; TCRdb keeps only in-frame clonotypes and omits some of them. The data contain around 170,000 clones, 88% of them singletons. The specimen sequenced was PBMCs. The source of these receptors is a man younger than 30 in good health and CMV-seronegative.

The chain has TRBV25-1 and TRBJ1-3, with a weak D call TRBD1 (5 bases). This CDR3 is 17 amino acids long. Trimming cost V 0 bases and J 7 bases, with 19 bases left between them. Germline V CDR1 and CDR2: MGHDK, SYGVNS. The CDR3 DNA reads TGTGCCAGCAGTGAATATAGTGGCGCTTACTGGGGCAACACCATATATTTT. It encodes CASSEYSGAYWGNTIYF.

The rearrangement links TRBV10-2 to TRBJ2-7, with 10 bases that match TRBD1. Germline V gives CDR1 WSHSY, CDR2 SAAADI. V lost 6 bases to trimming and J lost 2 bases; unmatched junction nucleotides: 7. This CDR3 region has 15 residues. CDR3 in DNA: TGCGCCAGCAGGGACCCCGGGACAGGGGCCTACGAGCAGTACTTC. It encodes CASRDPGTGAYEQYF.

The V gene is TRBV11-2, the J gene TRBJ2-5; possible D gene TRBD2, 6 bases. This CDR3 spans 18 amino acids. Trimming took off 0 bases at V and 1 base at J, with 18 bases between the two ends. Germline-derived CDR1 and CDR2 are SGHAT and FQNNGV. CDR3 bases: TGTGCCAGCAGCTTAGAGGTGCGGAGGGCGGGCCGCCAAGAGACCCAGTACTTC. This sequence encodes CASSLEVRRAGRQETQYF. Filled out from reference TRBV11-2 and TRBJ2-5, the complete variable domain reads EAGVAQSPRYKIIEKRQSVAFWCNPISGHATLYWYQQILGQGPKLLIQFQNNGVVDDSQLPKDRFSAERLKGVDSTLKIQPAKLEDSAVYLCASSLEVRRAGRQETQYFGPGTRLLVL.

The V call is TRBV28, the J call TRBJ2-7; a possible D gene is TRBD1 (5 bases). The V end lost 3 bases, the J end lost 3 bases, and 12 bases lay between the germline ends. The CDR3 extends over 14 amino acids. The germline V gene encodes CDR1 MDHEN and CDR2 SYDVKM. The CDR3 sequence is CASSFPDKHYEQYF. In DNA, the CDR3 is TGTGCCAGCAGTTTTCCGGACAAACACTACGAGCAGTACTTC.

This chain joins TRBV27 and TRBJ2-3; 9 positions agree with TRBD2. Germline V gene data show CDR1 as MNHEY and CDR2 as SMNVEV (reference sequence). The trim removed 4 bases at V and 6 bases at J, leaving 8 bases unmatched. The CDR3 extends over 15 amino acids. CDR3 nucleotide sequence: TGTGCCAGCAGTTGGGGCGGGGGGGCCGGGGATACGCAGTATTTT. Encoded protein: CASSWGGGAGDTQYF.

The chain recombines TRBV7-6 with TRBJ2-1; 8 positions match TRBD2. Germline CDR1 reads SGHVS; CDR2 reads FNYEAQ. The ends lost 1 base at V and 2 bases at J; junction bases unmatched: 7. CDR3 size: 17 residues. The CDR3 DNA sequence: TGTGCCAGCAGCTTAGAAGGGGCGGGAGGACCCTACAATGAGCAGTTCTTC. It is translated as CASSLEGAGGPYNEQFF.

The chain employs TRBV27 and TRBJ2-5; 7 bases match TRBD2. This CDR3 is 13 amino acids long. V was pared by 7 bases and J by 4 bases, with 6 bases of the junction left unmatched. Germline-derived CDR1 and CDR2 are MNHEY and SMNVEV (reference sequence). The CDR3 loop is CASTPTGGETQYF. In nucleotides, the CDR3 is TGTGCCAGCACCCCAACGGGAGGAGAGACCCAGTACTTC.

The chain uses TRBV2 and TRBJ1-5, with TRBD1 identical over 10 bases. Germline CDR1 reads SNHLY; CDR2 reads FYNNEI. V was clipped by 4 bases and J by 4 bases; unmatched bases: 1. CDR3 length: 14 amino acids. Here the CDR3 DNA reads TGTGCCAGCAGTGGGACAGGGGGAAATCAGCCCCAGCATTTT. Translation: CASSGTGGNQPQHF. Full variable domain (remainder filled in from reference TRBV2 and TRBJ1-5): EPEVTQTPSHQVTQMGQEVILRCVPISNHLYFYWYRQILGQKVEFLVSFYNNEISEKSEIFDDQFSVERPDGSNFTLKIRSTKLEDSAMYFCASSGTGGNQPQHFGDGTRLSIL.

This clone was detected once. This sequence joins TRBV7-9 and TRBJ1-5, with D possibly TRBD1 on 6 matching bases. The ends were cut back, 5 bases at V and 7 bases at J, with 24 bases in the middle. The CDR3 loop spans 17 amino acids. The germline V gene has CDR1 SEHNR and CDR2 FQNEAQ (reference sequence). The CDR3 sequence: CASSNSFLRTDSQPQHF. The CDR3 DNA reads as TGTGCCAGCAGCAACTCTTTCCTAAGGACAGACAGCCAGCCCCAGCATTTT.

The chain uses TRBV5-5 and TRBJ2-1; TRBD2 matches 11 bases. The germline CDR1 and CDR2 sequences are SGHKS and YYEKEE (reference sequence). V shed 4 bases, J shed 2 bases, and the junction held 2 bases outside the gene matches. The CDR3 consists of 15 residues. CDR3 residues: CASSLTSGAYNEQFF. CDR3 coding DNA: TGTGCCAGCAGCCTGACTAGCGGGGCCTACAATGAGCAGTTCTTC.

The chain uses TRBV4-1 and TRBJ2-7; D might be TRBD1 (5 bases). This CDR3 comprises 14 residues. Deletions cut 4 bases from V and 3 bases from J, with 13 bases between. Per the germline V gene, CDR1 is MGHRA and CDR2 is YSYEKL. As DNA, the CDR3 is TGCGCCAGCAGCCTAGGGGTGGGAAACTACGAGCAGTACTTC. It translates to CASSLGVGNYEQYF.

This chain joins TRBV28 and TRBJ1-1; D possibly corresponds to TRBD1 (5 bases). The CDR3 has 14 amino acids. The V gene lost 7 bases and the J gene lost 5 bases, with 17 bases spanning the gap. In germline, CDR1 is MDHEN, CDR2 SYDVKM. Written as DNA, the CDR3 is TGTGCCAGCACCCGCCAGGGAGGGAGGACTGAAGCTTTCTTT. It codes for CASTRQGGRTEAFF.

The rearrangement uses TRBV7-6 and TRBJ2-3; 8 bases fit TRBD2. The trim removed 1 base at V and 1 base at J, leaving 4 bases unmatched. Germline V gene data show CDR1 as SGHVS and CDR2 as FNYEAQ. CDR3 length: 16 residues. CDR3 region: CASSLGIGGGTDTQYF. The CDR3 DNA reads as TGTGCCAGCAGCTTAGGCATCGGGGGGGGCACAGATACGCAGTATTTT.

Ten or more counts support this clone. This sequence joins TRBV7-9 and TRBJ2-7; a possible D gene is TRBD2 (6 bases). Trimming took 9 bases from V and 3 from J, leaving 15 bases between them. The V gene's germline CDR1 is SEHNR and CDR2 FQNEAQ (reference sequence). The CDR3 runs to 13 residues. The CDR3 spells CASRGQGLYEQYF. The CDR3 DNA sequence: TGTGCCAGTAGAGGGCAGGGACTCTACGAGCAGTACTTC. Together with reference TRBV7-9 and TRBJ2-7, the CDR3 gives the full variable domain: DTGVSQNPRHKITKRGQNVTFRCDPISEHNRLYWYRQTLGQGPEFLTYFQNEAQLEKSRLLSDRFSAERPKGSFSTLEIQRTEQGDSAMYLCASRGQGLYEQYFGPGTRLTVT.

The chain combines TRBV7-9 with TRBJ2-7; the match to TRBD2 covers 11 bases. CDR3 size: 15 residues. The V gene's germline CDR1 is SEHNR and CDR2 FQNEAQ (reference sequence). The V gene end was trimmed by 5 bases and the J gene end by 3 bases; junction bases not matched to a gene: 6. In DNA, the CDR3 is TGTGCCAGCAGCCAAGGGACTAGCGGAGGCTACGAGCAGTACTTC. Its protein is CASSQGTSGGYEQYF.

The chain links TRBV18 to TRBJ1-2; a possible D gene is TRBD1 (5 bases). V was cut by 3 bases and J by 6 bases, with 14 bases left in between. The CDR3 covers 14 residues. CDR1 is KGHSH and CDR2 is LQKENI in the germline V gene. CDR3: CASSPNGGFDGYTF. Here the CDR3 DNA reads TGTGCCAGCTCACCCAACGGGGGATTCGATGGCTACACCTTC.

The chain joins TRBV6-6 to TRBJ1-2; D perhaps matches TRBD1 (5 bases). The CDR3 loop spans 13 amino acids. Germline-derived CDR1 and CDR2 are MNHNY and SVGAGI (reference sequence). Trimming shortened V by 0 bases and J by 8 bases, and 10 bases separated the two germline ends. CDR3 sequence reads: CASSYSGTGGYTF. CDR3 nucleotides: TGTGCCAGCAGTTACTCGGGGACTGGAGGCTACACCTTC.

V gene TRBV2 combines with J gene TRBJ2-1, with D possibly matching TRBD1 (7 bases). CDR3 size: 14 residues. Germline V gene data show CDR1 as SNHLY and CDR2 as FYNNEI. With 4 bases removed from V and 4 bases from J, the gap between germline ends came to 11 bases. CDR3 coding DNA: TGTGCCAGCAGTGTCCAGGGGGGTTACAATGAGCAGTTCTTC. Translating it yields CASSVQGGYNEQFF.

This chain links TRBV5-1 with TRBJ2-3; the match to TRBD2 covers 8 bases. Germline assignment: CDR1 SGHRS and CDR2 YFSETQ. The V segment lost 1 base and the J segment 1 base; nucleotides outside the gene matches: 5. CDR3 size: 16 residues. This chain's CDR3 is CASSLTGGPGTDTQYF. In nucleotides, the CDR3 is TGCGCCAGCAGCTTGACGGGGGGGCCGGGCACAGATACGCAGTATTTT.